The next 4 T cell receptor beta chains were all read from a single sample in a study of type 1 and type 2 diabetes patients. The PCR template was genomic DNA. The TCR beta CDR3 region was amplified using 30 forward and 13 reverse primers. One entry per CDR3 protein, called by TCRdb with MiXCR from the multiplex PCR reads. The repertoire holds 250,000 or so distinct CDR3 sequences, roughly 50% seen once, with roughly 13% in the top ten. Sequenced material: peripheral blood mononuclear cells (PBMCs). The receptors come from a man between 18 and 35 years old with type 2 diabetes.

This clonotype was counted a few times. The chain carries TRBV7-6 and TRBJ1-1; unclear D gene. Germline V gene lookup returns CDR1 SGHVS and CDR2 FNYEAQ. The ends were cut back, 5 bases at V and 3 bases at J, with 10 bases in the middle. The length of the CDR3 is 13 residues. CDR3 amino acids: CASSRDQDTEAFF. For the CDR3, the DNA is TGTGCCAGCAGCCGTGACCAAGACACTGAAGCTTTCTTT.

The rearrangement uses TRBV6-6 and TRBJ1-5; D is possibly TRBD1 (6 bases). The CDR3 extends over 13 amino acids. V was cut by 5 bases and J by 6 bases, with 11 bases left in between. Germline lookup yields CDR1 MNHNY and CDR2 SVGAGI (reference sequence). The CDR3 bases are TGTGCCAGCAGTACAACAGGGACTCAGCCCCAGCATTTT. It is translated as CASSTTGTQPQHF.

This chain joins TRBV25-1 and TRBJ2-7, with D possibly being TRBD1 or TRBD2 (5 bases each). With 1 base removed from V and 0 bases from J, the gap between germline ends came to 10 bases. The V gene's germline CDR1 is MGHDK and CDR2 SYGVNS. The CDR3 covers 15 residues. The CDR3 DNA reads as TGTGCCAGCAGTGAATCGTACGGGGCCTCCTACGAGCAGTACTTC. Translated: CASSESYGASYEQYF.

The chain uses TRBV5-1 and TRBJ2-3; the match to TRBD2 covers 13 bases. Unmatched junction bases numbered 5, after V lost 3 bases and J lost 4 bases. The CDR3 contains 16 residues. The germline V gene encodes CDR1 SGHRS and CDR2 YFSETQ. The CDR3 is CASSWTSGRIADTQYF. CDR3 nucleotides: TGCGCCAGCAGCTGGACTAGCGGGAGAATCGCAGATACGCAGTATTTT.